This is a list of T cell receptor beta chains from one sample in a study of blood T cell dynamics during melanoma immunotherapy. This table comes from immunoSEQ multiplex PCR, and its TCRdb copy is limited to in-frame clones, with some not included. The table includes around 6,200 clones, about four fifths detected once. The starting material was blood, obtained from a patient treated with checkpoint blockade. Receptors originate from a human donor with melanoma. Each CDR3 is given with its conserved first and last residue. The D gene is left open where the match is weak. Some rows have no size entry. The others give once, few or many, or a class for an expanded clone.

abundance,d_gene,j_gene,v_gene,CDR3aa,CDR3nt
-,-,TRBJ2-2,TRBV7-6,CASSPRGGGANTGELFF,TGTGCCAGCAGCCCTCGGGGAGGTGGGGCCAACACCGGGGAGCTGTTTTTT
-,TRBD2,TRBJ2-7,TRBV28,CAIAGTSGSLSYEQYF,TGTGCCATTGCCGGGACTAGCGGGTCCCTCTCCTACGAGCAGTACTTC
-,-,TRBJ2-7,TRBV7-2,CASLPGQQGEQYF,TGTGCCAGCCTCCCCGGACAGCAGGGTGAGCAGTACTTC
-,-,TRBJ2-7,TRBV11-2,CASSLGQGRLDEQYF,TGTGCCAGCAGCTTAGGGCAGGGTAGGCTCGACGAGCAGTACTTC
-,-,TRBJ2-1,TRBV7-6,CASSLKGAPANNEQFF,TGTGCCAGCAGCTTAAAAGGGGCCCCAGCGAACAATGAGCAGTTCTTC
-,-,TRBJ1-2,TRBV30,CAWTPGGRGYTF,TGTGCCTGGACTCCGGGGGGCCGCGGCTACACCTTC
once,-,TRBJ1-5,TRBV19,CASSIYSGGNSNQPQHF,TGTGCCAGTAGTATATATTCGGGGGGAAATAGCAATCAGCCCCAGCATTTT
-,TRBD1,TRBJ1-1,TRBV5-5,CASSETGGTEAFF,TGTGCCAGCAGCGAGACAGGGGGTACTGAAGCTTTCTTT
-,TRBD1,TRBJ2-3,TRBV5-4,CASRDRTGLGTDTQYF,TGTGCCAGCAGAGACAGGACAGGGCTGGGCACAGATACGCAGTATTTT
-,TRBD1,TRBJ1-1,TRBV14,CASRPGIYRGRGSEAFF,TGTGCCAGCAGGCCGGGAATCTACAGGGGGCGCGGGTCTGAAGCTTTCTTT
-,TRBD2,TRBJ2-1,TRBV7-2,CASSSLAGGPYNEQFF,TGTGCCAGCAGCTCACTAGCGGGAGGGCCCTACAATGAGCAGTTCTTC
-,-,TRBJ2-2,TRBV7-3,CASSTTGELFF,TGTGCCAGCAGCACCACCGGGGAGCTGTTTTTT
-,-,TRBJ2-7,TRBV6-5,CASSYSRRDYEQYF,TGTGCCAGCAGTTACTCGCGCAGGGACTACGAGCAGTACTTC
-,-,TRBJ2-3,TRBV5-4,CASSLGGLFRTDTQYF,TGTGCCAGCAGCTTGGGCGGCTTATTTCGCACAGATACGCAGTATTTT
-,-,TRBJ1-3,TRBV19,CASSSGVSGNTIYF,TGTGCCAGTAGTAGCGGCGTCTCTGGAAACACCATATATTTT
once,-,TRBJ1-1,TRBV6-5,CASSYWGMDTEAFF,TGTGCCAGCAGTTACTGGGGTATGGACACTGAAGCTTTCTTT
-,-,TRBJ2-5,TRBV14,CASSQDVNRAETQYF,TGTGCCAGCAGCCAAGATGTGAACAGGGCGGAGACCCAGTACTTC